This TCR beta chain was sequenced in a study of blood T cell repertoires in COVID-19. Study information: The origin of the acute and convalescent COVID-19 samples was the United States, Italy and Spain. The cDNA or gDNA used as material had been derived from T cells, B-cell-depleted T cells, or PBMCs.

The CDR3 totals 16 residues. In the authors' workflow: Using reference gene primer amplification, nucleated cell counts were estimated. Here immunoSEQ multiplex PCR was the method, and the copy in TCRdb shows in-frame clones only, minus some. For V, J and clone size, that table is used; D and trimming come from the DNA. The sample carries around 68,000 clones, approximately 90% recorded once. Material: peripheral blood. The genes are TRBV1 and TRBJ1-2; the listed D gene, TRBD1, was not tested against the DNA. TRBV1 is reported as a pseudogene. This TCR was sampled from a woman aged 45-65 years with acute or convalescent COVID-19. The CDR3 loop is CTSSPDRRQGADGYTF. The CDR3 DNA sequence: TGCACCAGCAGCCCAGATCGTCGACAGGGGGCGGATGGCTACACCTTC.